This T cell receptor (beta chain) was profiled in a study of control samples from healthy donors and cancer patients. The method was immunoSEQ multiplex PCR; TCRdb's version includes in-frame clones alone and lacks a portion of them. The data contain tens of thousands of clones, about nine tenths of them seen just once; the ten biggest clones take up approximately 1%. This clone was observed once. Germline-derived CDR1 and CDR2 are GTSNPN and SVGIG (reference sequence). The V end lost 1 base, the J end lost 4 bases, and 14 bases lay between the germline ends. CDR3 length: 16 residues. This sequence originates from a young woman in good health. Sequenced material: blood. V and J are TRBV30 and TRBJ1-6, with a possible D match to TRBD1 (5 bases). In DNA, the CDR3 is TGTGCCTGGAGTGAGGCAGGGACCCCTTATAATTCACCCCTCCACTTT. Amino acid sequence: CAWSEAGTPYNSPLHF.